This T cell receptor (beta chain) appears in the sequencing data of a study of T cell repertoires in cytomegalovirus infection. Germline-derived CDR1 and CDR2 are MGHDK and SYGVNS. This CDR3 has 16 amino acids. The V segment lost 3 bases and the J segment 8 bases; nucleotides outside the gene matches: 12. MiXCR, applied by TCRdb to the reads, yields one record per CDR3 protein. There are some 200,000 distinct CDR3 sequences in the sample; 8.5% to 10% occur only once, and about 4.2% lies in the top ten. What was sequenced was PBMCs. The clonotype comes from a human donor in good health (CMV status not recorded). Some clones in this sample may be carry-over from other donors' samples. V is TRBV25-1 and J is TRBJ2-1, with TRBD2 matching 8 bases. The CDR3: CASSDYKRERRHEQFF. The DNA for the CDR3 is TGTGCCAGCAGTGACTATAAGCGGGAGAGGCGACATGAGCAGTTCTTC.